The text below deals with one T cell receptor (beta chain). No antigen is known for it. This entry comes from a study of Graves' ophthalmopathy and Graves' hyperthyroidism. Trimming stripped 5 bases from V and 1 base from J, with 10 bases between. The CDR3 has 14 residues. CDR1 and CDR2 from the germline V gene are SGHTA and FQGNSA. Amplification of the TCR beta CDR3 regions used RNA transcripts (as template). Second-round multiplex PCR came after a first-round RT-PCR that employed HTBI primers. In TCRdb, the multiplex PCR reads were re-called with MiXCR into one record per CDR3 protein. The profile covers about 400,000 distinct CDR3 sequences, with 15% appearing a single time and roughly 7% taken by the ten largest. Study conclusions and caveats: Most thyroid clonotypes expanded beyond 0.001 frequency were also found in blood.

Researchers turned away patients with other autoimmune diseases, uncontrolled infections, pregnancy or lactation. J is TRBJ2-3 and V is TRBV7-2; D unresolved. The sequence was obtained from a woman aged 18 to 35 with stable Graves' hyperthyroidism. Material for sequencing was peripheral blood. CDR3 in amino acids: CASSPTLGTDTQYF. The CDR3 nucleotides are TGTGCCAGCAGCCCTACCTTGGGCACAGATACGCAGTATTTT.